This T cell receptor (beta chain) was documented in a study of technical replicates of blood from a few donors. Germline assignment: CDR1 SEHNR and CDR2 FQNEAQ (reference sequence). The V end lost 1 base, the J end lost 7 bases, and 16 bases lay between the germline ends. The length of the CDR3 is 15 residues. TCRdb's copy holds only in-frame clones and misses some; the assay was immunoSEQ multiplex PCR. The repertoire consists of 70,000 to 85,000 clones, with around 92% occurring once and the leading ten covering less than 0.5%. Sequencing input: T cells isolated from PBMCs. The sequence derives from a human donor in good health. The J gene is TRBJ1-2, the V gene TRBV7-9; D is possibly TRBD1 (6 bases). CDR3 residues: CASSLETGGRSGYTF. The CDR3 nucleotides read TGTGCCAGCAGCTTAGAAACGGGGGGCAGGTCTGGCTACACCTTC.